These T cell receptor beta chains were read from a single sample in a study of immune reconstitution after stem cell transplant in scleroderma. TCRdb fed the RT-PCR reads into MiXCR, producing one record per CDR3 protein. The table includes around 2,600 distinct CDR3 sequences, 3.6% detected once. Sampling took place before or after autologous hematopoietic stem cell transplantation (not recorded which). These receptors were collected from a human donor with systemic sclerosis. Both conserved end residues are part of each CDR3. The D gene is left open where the match is weak. Only some rows state a clone size, as once, few, many or a class for expanded clones.

>TRBJ1-2|TRBV10-3|.|medium-sized
TGTGCCATCAGTGAAAGACAGGAAGGCTACACCTTC
CAISERQEGYTF
>TRBJ2-1|TRBV7-2|TRBD1|medium-sized
TGTGCCAGCAGCTCCCCACCCGGGACAGGGAATGAGCAGTTCTTC
CASSSPPGTGNEQFF
>TRBJ1-1|TRBV6-2/TRBV6-3|TRBD1|medium-sized
TGTGCCAGCAGTTACTCAGGGACAGGGAGGGGCACTGAAGCTTTCTTT
CASSYSGTGRGTEAFF
>TRBJ2-1|TRBV19|.|few
TGTGCCAGTAGTACCGGCCGCTCCTACAATGAGCAGTTCTTC
CASSTGRSYNEQFF
>TRBJ1-1|TRBV20-1|.|medium-sized
TGCAGTGCTCACCTACAGGGTACGAACACTGAAGCTTTCTTT
CSAHLQGTNTEAFF
>TRBJ1-5|TRBV10-3|TRBD1|medium-sized
TGTGCCATCACCTTGACAGGGAAGGAACAGCCCCAGCATTTT
CAITLTGKEQPQHF
>TRBJ2-7|TRBV6-5|.|medium-sized
TGTGCCAGCAGTACTCTAGCTTTTGTTGGCTACGAGCAGTACTTC
CASSTLAFVGYEQYF
>TRBJ1-4|TRBV7-2|.|.
TGTGCCAGCAGCCCCGGACAGAGAAGAGAAAAACTGTTTTTT
CASSPGQRREKLFF
>TRBJ2-3|TRBV15|.|medium-sized
TGTGCCACCAGCAGAGATCTCGGGGGAGGAGATACGCAGTATTTT
CATSRDLGGGDTQYF
>TRBJ2-5|TRBV5-5|.|medium-sized
TGTGCCAGCAGCTTGGGTTACAGTCAAGAGACCCAGTACTTC
CASSLGYSQETQYF
>TRBJ1-2|TRBV29-1|TRBD1|medium-sized
TGCAGCGTACGGGGACAGGAAGATGGCTACACCTTC
CSVRGQEDGYTF
>TRBJ1-2|TRBV25-1|.|medium-sized
TGTGCCAGCACCGGGGGCGGAGGCTATGGCTACACCTTC
CASTGGGGYGYTF